The rows below give T cell receptor beta chains drawn from one sample of a study of tumor-infiltrating lymphocytes in primary liver carcinoma. TCRdb processed the multiplex PCR reads anew with MiXCR; each CDR3 protein has one entry. The sample holds tens of thousands of distinct CDR3 sequences, around 77% seen once. The material sequenced was liver tumor tissue from sampling region 5. Receptors were obtained from a man aged 40-49 years with primary liver carcinoma and hepatitis B virus infection. Both conserved end residues are part of each CDR3. D genes are given only for firm matches. Where a row states a size, it is once, few, many or the class of an expanded clone; other rows omit it.

D	size	V	J	CDR3	DNA
.	many	TRBV10-2	TRBJ2-1	CASSRANNEQFF	TGCGCCAGCAGCAGGGCAAACAATGAGCAGTTCTTC
.	once	TRBV12-3/TRBV12-4	TRBJ1-2	CASSLGQVLDYGYTF	TGTGCCAGCAGTTTGGGTCAGGTACTCGACTATGGCTACACCTTC
.	once	TRBV4-2	TRBJ2-7	CASSQASGHWDEQYF	TGTGCCAGCAGCCAAGCTTCAGGACACTGGGACGAGCAGTACTTC
.	many	TRBV2	TRBJ1-4	CASKAGNEKLFF	TGTGCCAGCAAGGCGGGGAATGAAAAACTGTTTTTT
.	few	TRBV6-2/TRBV6-3	TRBJ2-7	CASSYRVPYEQYF	TGTGCCAGTAGTTACAGGGTACCCTACGAGCAGTACTTC
TRBD2	.	TRBV6-2/TRBV6-3	TRBJ2-7	CANSYSTSAYGQYF	TGTGCCAACAGTTACTCGACTAGCGCCTACGGGCAATACTTC
.	.	TRBV29-1	TRBJ2-2	CSVLGAGPTGELFF	TGCAGTGTCCTCGGTGCCGGACCCACCGGGGAGCTGTTTTTT
TRBD2	few	TRBV7-2	TRBJ2-1	CASSDRTSGLHNEQFF	TGTGCCAGCAGCGACCGGACTAGCGGGCTGCACAATGAGCAGTTCTTC
.	.	TRBV6-6	TRBJ1-1	CASSYSRGRYTEAFF	TGTGCCAGCAGTTACTCAAGGGGCAGGTACACTGAAGCTTTCTTT
TRBD2	.	TRBV20-1	TRBJ2-1	CSARLAGAVNEQFF	TGCAGTGCTAGGTTAGCGGGAGCGGTGAATGAGCAGTTCTTC
.	few	TRBV11-3	TRBJ2-7	CTSSPGEGDYEQYF	TGTACCAGCAGCCCTGGAGAGGGGGACTACGAGCAATACTTC
.	.	TRBV6-6	TRBJ1-3	CASNYVGDFRSGNTINF	TGTGCCAGCAATTACGTGGGAGACTTTCGCTCTGGAAACACCATAAATTTT
TRBD2	.	TRBV11-1	TRBJ2-3	CASSSFPSGKASTQNF	TGTGCCAGCAGCTCCTTCCCTAGCGGGAAGGCGTCTACGCAGAATTTT
.	.	TRBV7-9	TRBJ2-1	CAGSLGNTGDEQFF	TGCGCCGGCAGCCTAGGAAATACAGGCGATGAGCAGTTCTTC
.	.	TRBV30	TRBJ2-6	CALISGANVMTF	TGTGCACTCATCTCTGGGGCCAACGTCATGACTTTC
.	.	TRBV11-2	TRBJ1-4	CASSLLTGRIEKLLF	TGTGCCAGCAGCTTGCTAACAGGCCGTATTGAAAAACTGCTTTTT
.	.	TRBV11-1	TRBJ2-1	CVSSLRSLAGGSYNEQFF	TGTGTTAGCAGCTTAAGATCCCTAGCAGGAGGATCCTACAATGAGCAGTTCTTC
.	.	TRBV7-9	TRBJ1-1	CASSLSANTEAFF	TGTGCCAGCAGCTTATCCGCGAACACTGAAGCTTTCTTT
.	.	TRBV29-1	TRBJ2-5	CSDMDSGETQYF	TGCAGTGATATGGACAGTGGAGAGACCCAATACTTC
TRBD1	many	TRBV19	TRBJ2-2	CASSSRVGTGSGELFF	TGTGCCAGTAGCTCCCGAGTAGGGACAGGGTCCGGGGAGCTGTTTTTT
.	.	TRBV4-2	TRBJ2-2	CASSQDHIGGKLFF	TGTGCCAGCAGCCAAGATCATATTGGCGGGAAGCTGTTTTTT
TRBD2	few	TRBV5-1	TRBJ2-1	CASSPSGGYNEQFF	TGCGCCAGCAGCCCTAGCGGGGGGTACAATGAGCAGTTTTTC
.	.	TRBV11-1	TRBJ2-3	CASCSGESSVGACTDAQYF	TGTGCCAGCTGCTCTGGGGAAAGCTCTGTTGGAGCCTGCACAGATGCGCAGTATTTT
.	.	TRBV4-3	TRBJ1-1	CASSLIDQNTEAFF	TGCGCCAGCAGCCTCATCGACCAGAACACTGAAGCTTTCTTT
TRBD2	many	TRBV7-3	TRBJ2-1	CASSSLAGGYNEQFF	TGTGCCAGCAGCTCACTAGCGGGAGGCTACAATGAGCAGTTCTTC
.	.	TRBV29-1	TRBJ2-5	CSVEDVGRGETDYF	TGCAGCGTTGAAGATGTCGGACGAGGAGAGACCGACTACTTC
.	few	TRBV10-3	TRBJ1-5	CAISDGVNQPQHF	TGTGCCATCAGTGACGGGGTGAATCAGCCCCAACATTTT
.	.	TRBV28	TRBJ2-1	CASSLAGSYNEQLF	TGTGCCAGCAGTTTAGCGGGCTCCTACAATGAGCAGCTTTTC
.	.	TRBV29-1	TRBJ2-2	CSVGLTGELLF	TGTAGCGTTGGACTCACCGGGGAGCTGCTTTTT
.	.	TRBV29-1	TRBJ2-1	CSVNAGVTVNEQFF	TGCAGCGTCAATGCCGGGGTAACGGTGAATGAGCAGTTCTTC
TRBD1	.	TRBV7-8	TRBJ1-5	CASRLVTGENQPQHF	TGTGCCAGCAGGTTAGTGACAGGGGAGAATCAGCCCCAGCATTTT
.	.	TRBV28	TRBJ2-4	CASSTYRAKAKNIHYF	TGTGCCAGCAGTACATACCGGGCCAAGGCCAAAAACATTCATTACTTT
.	.	TRBV11-1	TRBJ2-1	CTSRNTMRIGGDEQFF	TGTACCAGCAGAAATACGATGAGGATAGGAGGGGATGAGCAGTTCTTC
TRBD1	.	TRBV5-1	TRBJ2-5	CASSLPGGGGQTQYF	TGCGCCAGCAGCTTACCAGGGGGCGGAGGACAGACCCAGTACTTC
TRBD2	.	TRBV6-5	TRBJ2-1	CASSPRYQLAGETHEQFF	TGTGCCAGCAGTCCACGATACCAACTAGCGGGAGAAACACATGAGCAGTTCTTC
TRBD2	.	TRBV6-6	TRBJ2-2	CASSPLVGLAGPTNTGELFF	TGTGCCAGCAGTCCGCTCGTGGGACTAGCGGGGCCAACGAACACCGGGGAGCTGTTTTTT
.	many	TRBV13	TRBJ1-6	CASSSPEGDGSSPLHF	TGTGCCAGCAGCTCCCCGGAAGGGGATGGGAGTTCACCCCTCCACTTT
.	.	TRBV2	TRBJ2-3	CASRPNITYTQYF	TGTGCCAGCAGGCCCAATATCACATATACGCAGTATTTT
TRBD2	.	TRBV28	TRBJ2-3	CAISFLAGFTDTQYF	TGTGCCATCAGTTTCCTAGCGGGTTTCACAGATACGCAGTATTTT
.	.	TRBV6-2/TRBV6-3	TRBJ2-3	CASSAVTRTPQYF	TGTGCCAGTTCCGCTGTTACTAGAACCCCGCAGTATTTT
TRBD1	.	TRBV5-1	TRBJ2-2	CASSSAPGQTNTGELFF	TGCGCCAGCAGCTCGGCCCCGGGACAGACGAACACCGGGGAGCTATTTTTT
.	medium-sized	TRBV6-5	TRBJ2-5	CASSYRETQYF	TGTGCCAGCAGTTACCGGGAGACCCAGTACTTC
TRBD1	.	TRBV7-9	TRBJ1-5	CASILTGGDQPQHF	TGTGCCAGCATTTTAACAGGGGGCGATCAGCCCCAGCATTTT
TRBD2	.	TRBV29-1	TRBJ2-1	CSVAWTSGSSYNEQFF	TGCAGCGTCGCCTGGACTAGCGGGAGCTCCTACAATGAGCAGTTCTTC